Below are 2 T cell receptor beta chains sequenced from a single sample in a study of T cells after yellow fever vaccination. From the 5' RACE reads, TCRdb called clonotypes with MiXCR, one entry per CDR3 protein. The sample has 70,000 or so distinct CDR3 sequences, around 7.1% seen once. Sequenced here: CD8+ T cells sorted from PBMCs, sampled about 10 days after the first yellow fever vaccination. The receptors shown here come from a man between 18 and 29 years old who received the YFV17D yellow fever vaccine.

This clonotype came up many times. The DNA of the CDR3 is TGTGCCAGCGCCCCCTCAACGTCTGCGGAAGCTTTCTTT. This encodes CASAPSTSAEAFF. The chain has TRBV12-3 or TRBV12-4 and TRBJ1-1; D ambiguous. Trimming pared 8 bases from V and 8 bases from J, leaving 18 bases between. The CDR3 has 13 amino acids.

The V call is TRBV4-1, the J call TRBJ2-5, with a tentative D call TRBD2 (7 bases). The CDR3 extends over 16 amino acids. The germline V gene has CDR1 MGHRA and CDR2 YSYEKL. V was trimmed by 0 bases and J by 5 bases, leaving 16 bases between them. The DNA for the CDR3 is TGCGCCAGCAGCCAAGAAGGGTGGGGGGGCCGCGAGACCCAGTACTTC. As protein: CASSQEGWGGRETQYF.